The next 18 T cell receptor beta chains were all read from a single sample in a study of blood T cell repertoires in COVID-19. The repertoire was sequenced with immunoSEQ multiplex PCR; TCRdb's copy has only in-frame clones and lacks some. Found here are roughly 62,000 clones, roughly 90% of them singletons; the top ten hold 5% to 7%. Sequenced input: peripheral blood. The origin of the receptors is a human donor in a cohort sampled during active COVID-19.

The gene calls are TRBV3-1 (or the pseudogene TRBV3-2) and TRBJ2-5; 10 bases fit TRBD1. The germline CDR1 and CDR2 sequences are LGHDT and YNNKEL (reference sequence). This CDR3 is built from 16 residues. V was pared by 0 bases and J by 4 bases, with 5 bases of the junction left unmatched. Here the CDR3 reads CASSQDNGDRGETQYF. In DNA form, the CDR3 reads TGTGCCAGCAGCCAAGATAACGGGGACAGGGGAGAGACCCAGTACTTC.

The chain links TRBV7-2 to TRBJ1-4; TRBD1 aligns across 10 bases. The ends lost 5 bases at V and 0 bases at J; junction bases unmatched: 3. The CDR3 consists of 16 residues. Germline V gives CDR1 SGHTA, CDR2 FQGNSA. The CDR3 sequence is CASSGGQGATNEKLFF. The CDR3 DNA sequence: TGTGCCAGCAGCGGAGGACAGGGGGCAACTAATGAAAAACTGTTTTTT. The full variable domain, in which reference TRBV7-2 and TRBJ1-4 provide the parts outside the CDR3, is GAGVSQSPSNKVTEKGKDVELRCDPISGHTALYWYRQSLGQGLEFLIYFQGNSAPDKSGLPSDRFSAERTGGSVSTLTIQRTQQEDSAVYLCASSGGQGATNEKLFFGSGTQLSVL.

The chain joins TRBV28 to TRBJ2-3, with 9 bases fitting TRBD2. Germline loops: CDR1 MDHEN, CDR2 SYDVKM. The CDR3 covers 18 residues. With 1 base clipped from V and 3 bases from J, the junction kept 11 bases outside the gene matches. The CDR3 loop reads CASSLSPLAGYATDTQYF. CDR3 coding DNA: TGTGCCAGCAGTTTATCCCCACTAGCGGGTTATGCAACAGATACGCAGTATTTT.

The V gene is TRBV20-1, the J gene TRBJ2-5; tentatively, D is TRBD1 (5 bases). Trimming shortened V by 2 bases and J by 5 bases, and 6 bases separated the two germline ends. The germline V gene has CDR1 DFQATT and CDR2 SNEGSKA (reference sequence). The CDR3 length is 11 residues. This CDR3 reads CSARSGETQYF. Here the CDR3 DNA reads TGCAGTGCTAGATCAGGGGAGACCCAGTACTTC.

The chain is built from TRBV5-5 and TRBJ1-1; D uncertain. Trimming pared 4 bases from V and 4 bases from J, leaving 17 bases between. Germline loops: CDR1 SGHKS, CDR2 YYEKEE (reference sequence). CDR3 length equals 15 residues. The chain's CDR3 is CASSPEAGLSTEAFF. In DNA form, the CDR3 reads TGTGCCAGCAGCCCCGAGGCGGGTCTTAGCACTGAAGCTTTCTTT.

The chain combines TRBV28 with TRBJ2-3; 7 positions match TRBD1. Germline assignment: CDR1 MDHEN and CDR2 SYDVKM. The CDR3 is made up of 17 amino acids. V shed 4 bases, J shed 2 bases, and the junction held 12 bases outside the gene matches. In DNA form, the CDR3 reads TGTGCCAGCAGTTCGCACCCCGGGACAGCCTCCACAGATACGCAGTATTTT. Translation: CASSSHPGTASTDTQYF.

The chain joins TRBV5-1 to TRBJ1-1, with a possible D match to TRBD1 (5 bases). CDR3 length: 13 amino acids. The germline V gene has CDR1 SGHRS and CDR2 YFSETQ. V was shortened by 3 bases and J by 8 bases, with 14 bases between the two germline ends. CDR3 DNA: TGCGCCAGCAGCTGGGGCCCAAACTGGGAAGCTTTCTTT. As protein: CASSWGPNWEAFF.

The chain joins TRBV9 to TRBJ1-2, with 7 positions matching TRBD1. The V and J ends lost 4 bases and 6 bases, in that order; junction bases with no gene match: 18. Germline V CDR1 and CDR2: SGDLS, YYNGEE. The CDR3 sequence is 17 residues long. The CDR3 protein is CASSSLSDRLSYHGYTF. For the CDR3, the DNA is TGTGCCAGCAGCTCCCTTTCGGACAGGCTGAGCTATCATGGCTACACCTTC.

As DNA, the CDR3 is TGTGCCACCAGTGAGCCACCCGGGACAGGGTACAATGAGCAGTTCTTC. This sequence encodes CATSEPPGTGYNEQFF. The V and J genes are TRBV24-1 and TRBJ2-1, with 9 bases matching TRBD1. V shed 4 bases, J shed 4 bases, and the junction held 7 bases outside the gene matches. Germline values: CDR1 KGHDR, CDR2 SFDVKD. This CDR3 is 16 amino acids long.

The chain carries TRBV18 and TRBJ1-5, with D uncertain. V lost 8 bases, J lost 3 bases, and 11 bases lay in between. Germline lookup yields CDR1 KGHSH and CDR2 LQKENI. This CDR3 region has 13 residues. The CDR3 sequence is CASNEGPNQPQHF. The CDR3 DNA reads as TGTGCCAGCAATGAGGGCCCCAATCAGCCCCAGCATTTT.

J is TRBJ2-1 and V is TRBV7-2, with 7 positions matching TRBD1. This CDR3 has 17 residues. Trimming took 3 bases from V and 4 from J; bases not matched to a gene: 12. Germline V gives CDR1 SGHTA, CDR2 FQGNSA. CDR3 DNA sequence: TGTGCCAGCAGCTTTCGGGACAGTGAAGGGTTATACAATGAGCAGTTCTTC. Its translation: CASSFRDSEGLYNEQFF.

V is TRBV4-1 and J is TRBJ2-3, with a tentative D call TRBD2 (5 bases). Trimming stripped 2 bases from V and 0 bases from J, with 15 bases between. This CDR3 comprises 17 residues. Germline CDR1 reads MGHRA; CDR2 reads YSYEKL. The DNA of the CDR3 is TGCGCCAGCAGCCAAAGGTGGTCGGGGTCTAGCACAGATACGCAGTATTTT. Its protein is CASSQRWSGSSTDTQYF.

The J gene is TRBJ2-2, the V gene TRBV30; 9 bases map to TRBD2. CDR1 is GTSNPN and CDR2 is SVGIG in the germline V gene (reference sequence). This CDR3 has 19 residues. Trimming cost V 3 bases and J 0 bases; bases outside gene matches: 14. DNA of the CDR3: TGTGCCTGGAGAGTTAGCGGGAGTGACCCCCCTCCGAACACCGGGGAGCTGTTTTTT. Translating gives CAWRVSGSDPPPNTGELFF. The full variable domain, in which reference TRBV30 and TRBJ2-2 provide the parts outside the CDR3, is SQTIHQWPATLVQPVGSPLSLECTVEGTSNPNLYWYRQAAGRGLQLLFYSVGIGQISSEVPQNLSASRPQDRQFILSSKKLLLSDSGFYLCAWRVSGSDPPPNTGELFFGEGSRLTVL.

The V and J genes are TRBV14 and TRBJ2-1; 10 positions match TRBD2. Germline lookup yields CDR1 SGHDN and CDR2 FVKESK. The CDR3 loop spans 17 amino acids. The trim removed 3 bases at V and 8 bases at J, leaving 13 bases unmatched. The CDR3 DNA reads TGTGCCAGCAGCCATAGGCCTAGCGGGAGCGCATTGGATGAGCAGTTCTTC. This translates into CASSHRPSGSALDEQFF.

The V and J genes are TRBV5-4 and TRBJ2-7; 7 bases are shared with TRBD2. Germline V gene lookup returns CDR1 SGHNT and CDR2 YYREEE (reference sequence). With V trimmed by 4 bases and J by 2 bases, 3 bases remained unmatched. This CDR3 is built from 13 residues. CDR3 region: CASSPGRTYEQYF. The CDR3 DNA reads TGTGCCAGCAGCCCCGGGAGGACCTACGAGCAGTACTTC. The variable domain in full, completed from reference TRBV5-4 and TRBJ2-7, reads ETGVTQSPTHLIKTRGQQVTLRCSSQSGHNTVSWYQQALGQGPQFIFQYYREEENGRGNFPPRFSGLQFPNYSSELNVNALELDDSALYLCASSPGRTYEQYFGPGTRLTVT.

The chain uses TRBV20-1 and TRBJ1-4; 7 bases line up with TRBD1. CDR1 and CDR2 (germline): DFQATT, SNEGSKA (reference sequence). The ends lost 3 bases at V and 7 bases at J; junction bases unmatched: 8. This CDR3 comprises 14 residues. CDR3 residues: CSASMRQGSEKLFF. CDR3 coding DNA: TGCAGTGCTAGTATGAGACAGGGAAGTGAAAAACTGTTTTTT.

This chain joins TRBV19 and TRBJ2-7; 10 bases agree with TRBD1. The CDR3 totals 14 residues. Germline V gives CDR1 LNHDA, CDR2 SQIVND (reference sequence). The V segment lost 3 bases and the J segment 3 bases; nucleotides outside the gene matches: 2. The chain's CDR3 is CASSIGTGDYEQYF. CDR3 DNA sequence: TGTGCCAGTAGTATCGGGACAGGGGACTACGAGCAGTACTTC. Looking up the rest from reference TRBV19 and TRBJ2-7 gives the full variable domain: DGGITQSPKYLFRKEGQNVTLSCEQNLNHDAMYWYRQDPGQGLRLIYYSQIVNDFQKGDIAEGYSVSREKKESFPLTVTSAQKNPTAFYLCASSIGTGDYEQYFGPGTRLTVT.

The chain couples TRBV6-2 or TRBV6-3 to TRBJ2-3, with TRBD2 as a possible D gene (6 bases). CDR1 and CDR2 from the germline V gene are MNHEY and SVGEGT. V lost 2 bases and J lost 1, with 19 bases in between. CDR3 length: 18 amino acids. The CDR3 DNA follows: TGTGCCAGCAGTTACATAGCTACACTAGCCTTCCGCACAGATACGCAGTATTTT. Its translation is CASSYIATLAFRTDTQYF.